Listed below are T cell receptor beta chains from one sample, sequenced in a study of CD8 T cells in Susac syndrome. MiXCR, applied by TCRdb to the immunoSEQ multiplex PCR reads, yields one record per CDR3 protein. This repertoire shows some 200,000 distinct CDR3 sequences, 90% to 95% found once; its top ten account for 0.087%. The material sequenced was CD4+ T cells from PBMCs. The receptors shown here come from a human donor with Susac syndrome. CDR3s include the opening cysteine and the closing phenylalanine or tryptophan. The D gene is left open where the match is weak. Size tells how often a clone was seen (once, few, many) or the class of an expanded clone, and some rows leave it out.

V gene	J gene	clone size	D gene	CDR3 protein	CDR3 DNA
TRBV3-1	TRBJ1-2	NA	NA	CASSQGIIYGYTF	TGTGCCAGCAGCCAAGGGATAATCTATGGCTACACCTTC
TRBV10-3	TRBJ1-6	NA	NA	CAISETGNNSPLHF	TGTGCCATCAGTGAAACAGGGAATAATTCACCCCTCCACTTT
TRBV9	TRBJ2-7	NA	NA	CASSVDGAPSYEQYF	TGTGCCAGCAGTGTCGACGGAGCCCCTTCCTACGAGCAGTACTTC
TRBV7-8	TRBJ2-7	NA	NA	CASSSRQRAVNEQYF	TGTGCCAGCAGCTCACGACAGAGGGCTGTCAACGAGCAGTACTTC
TRBV3-1	TRBJ2-2	NA	TRBD2	CASSPRAPGLAGTGELFF	TGTGCCAGCAGCCCCCGTGCCCCCGGACTAGCGGGAACCGGGGAGCTGTTTTTT
TRBV28	TRBJ2-1	NA	TRBD1	CASSSHRGNEQFF	TGTGCCAGCAGTTCACACAGGGGGAATGAGCAGTTCTTC
TRBV28	TRBJ1-2	NA	TRBD1	CASENGPQGADGYTF	TGTGCCAGCGAAAACGGACCACAGGGGGCGGATGGCTACACCTTC
TRBV6-1	TRBJ1-5	NA	NA	CASSQIYSNSNQPQHF	TGTGCCAGCAGTCAAATATACAGCAATAGCAATCAGCCCCAGCATTTT
TRBV20-1	TRBJ2-7	NA	NA	CSARGAGQHYEQYF	TGCAGTGCTAGAGGTGCGGGACAGCATTACGAGCAGTACTTC
TRBV2	TRBJ2-1	NA	NA	CASSSQGQTYNEQFF	TGTGCCAGCAGTTCTCAGGGACAAACGTACAATGAGCAGTTCTTC
TRBV7-2	TRBJ2-7	once	NA	CASSRGASVNYEQYF	TGTGCCAGCAGCCGGGGGGCTAGCGTGAACTACGAGCAGTACTTC
TRBV3-1	TRBJ1-4	NA	NA	CASSLRKGGKKLFF	TGTGCCAGCAGCCTTCGGAAGGGTGGGAAAAAACTGTTTTTT
TRBV3-1	TRBJ2-1	NA	NA	CASSLLMVYNEQFF	TGTGCCAGCAGCCTCCTTATGGTTTACAATGAGCAGTTCTTC
TRBV3-1	TRBJ1-2	NA	TRBD1	CASSQDLTGGPIWGYTF	TGTGCCAGCAGCCAAGATTTAACAGGGGGCCCGATTTGGGGCTACACCTTC
TRBV6-6	TRBJ2-7	few	TRBD2	CASSSGLPYEQYF	TGTGCCAGCAGCTCGGGACTACCCTACGAGCAGTACTTC
TRBV24-1	TRBJ1-1	NA	NA	CATSDPGRGTEAFF	TGTGCCACCAGTGACCCTGGCAGGGGCACTGAAGCTTTCTTT
TRBV24-1	TRBJ2-5	NA	NA	CATSGEGETQYF	TGTGCCACCAGTGGAGAAGGGGAGACCCAGTACTTC
TRBV7-2	TRBJ2-3	NA	NA	CASSPSSAGDTQYF	TGTGCCAGCAGCCCATCTAGCGCGGGAGATACGCAGTATTTT
TRBV15	TRBJ2-7	NA	NA	CATSRDPFNEQYF	TGTGCCACCAGCAGAGATCCTTTCAACGAGCAGTACTTC
TRBV2	TRBJ1-6	NA	NA	CASSWTGQNNNSPLHF	TGTGCCAGCAGTTGGACCGGACAGAATAATAATTCACCCCTCCACTTT
TRBV30	TRBJ2-3	NA	NA	CAWSVGGGAADTQYF	TGTGCCTGGAGTGTAGGTGGGGGGGCGGCAGATACGCAGTATTTT
TRBV27	TRBJ2-2	NA	NA	CASRVGGSGVTGELFF	TGTGCCAGCAGAGTAGGGGGGAGTGGGGTCACCGGGGAGCTGTTTTTT
TRBV19	TRBJ2-5	NA	NA	CASSTGYQETQYF	TGTGCCAGTAGTACCGGGTACCAAGAGACCCAGTACTTC
TRBV20-1	TRBJ2-7	NA	NA	CSAFPSEVILYEQYF	TGCAGTGCTTTCCCAAGCGAGGTCATTCTCTACGAGCAGTACTTC
TRBV20-1	TRBJ2-2	NA	TRBD2	CSASRLAGVVRTGELFF	TGCAGTGCTAGTAGACTAGCGGGAGTGGTTCGCACCGGGGAGCTGTTTTTT
TRBV27	TRBJ2-3	NA	TRBD2	CASSLTPTSTSTDTQYF	TGTGCCAGCAGTTTAACGCCGACTAGCACTAGCACAGATACGCAGTATTTT
TRBV9	TRBJ2-1	NA	TRBD2	CASSVTSGSNFEQFF	TGTGCCAGCAGCGTAACTAGCGGGAGTAATTTTGAGCAGTTCTTC
TRBV6-5	TRBJ2-3	few	TRBD1	CASRTGGTDTQYF	TGTGCCAGCCGGACAGGGGGCACAGATACGCAGTATTTT
TRBV7-3	TRBJ2-1	NA	NA	CASSSNSYNEQFF	TGTGCCAGCAGCTCGAACTCCTACAATGAGCAGTTCTTC
TRBV13	TRBJ2-3	NA	NA	CASSLPGAPDTQYF	TGTGCCAGCAGCTTACCGGGGGCCCCAGATACGCAGTATTTT
TRBV2	TRBJ2-1	NA	NA	CASSERRGEQFF	TGTGCCAGCAGTGAACGGAGAGGGGAGCAGTTCTTC
TRBV29-1	TRBJ1-4	NA	NA	CSAQTGSFEKLFF	TGCAGCGCCCAGACAGGATCTTTTGAAAAACTGTTTTTT
TRBV5-1	TRBJ2-6	NA	TRBD1	CASRGTVSGANVLTF	TGCGCCAGCAGGGGGACAGTATCTGGGGCCAACGTCCTGACTTTC
TRBV7-2	TRBJ2-5	few	NA	CASSLISGQETQYF	TGTGCCAGCAGCTTGATTAGCGGCCAAGAGACCCAGTACTTC
TRBV28	TRBJ2-5	NA	TRBD1	CASSFPPGQGAEETQYF	TGTGCCAGCAGTTTCCCTCCGGGACAGGGGGCTGAGGAGACCCAGTACTTC
TRBV3-1	TRBJ1-6	NA	NA	CASSLPFSPLHF	TGTGCCAGCAGCCTACCTTTTTCACCCCTCCACTTT
TRBV2	TRBJ2-5	NA	NA	CASHRFRTQYF	TGTGCCAGCCACAGGTTTCGGACCCAGTACTTC
TRBV5-1	TRBJ1-1	NA	NA	CASSQQVNTEAFF	TGCGCCAGCAGCCAGCAGGTAAACACTGAAGCTTTCTTT
TRBV11-2	TRBJ2-5	NA	TRBD1	CASRRPGTGDITQYF	TGTGCCAGCAGACGTCCCGGGACAGGGGATATAACCCAGTACTTC
TRBV2	TRBJ1-1	NA	TRBD1	CATNRGLETEAFF	TGTGCCACGAATAGGGGGCTTGAGACTGAAGCTTTCTTT
TRBV4-1	TRBJ1-5	NA	NA	CASSQDPGASLLNQPQHF	TGCGCCAGCAGCCAAGATCCAGGGGCGAGCCTGCTAAATCAGCCCCAGCATTTT
TRBV12-3/TRBV12-4	TRBJ1-2	once	NA	CASSFEVYYGYTF	TGTGCCAGCAGTTTCGAGGTTTACTATGGCTACACCTTC
TRBV28	TRBJ2-3	NA	TRBD2	CASSLLAGNTQYF	TGTGCCAGCAGTTTACTAGCGGGTAATACGCAGTATTTT
TRBV3-1	TRBJ2-2	once	NA	CASSQDPGAGGELFF	TGTGCCAGCAGCCAAGATCCGGGGGCCGGCGGGGAGCTGTTTTTT
TRBV27	TRBJ2-1	NA	NA	CASSLGGSQFF	TGTGCCAGCAGTTTAGGAGGGAGTCAGTTCTTC
TRBV9	TRBJ2-3	NA	NA	CASSAYRDAQLAQYF	TGTGCCAGCAGCGCCTACCGGGACGCACAACTAGCGCAGTATTTT
TRBV7-8	TRBJ1-1	NA	NA	CASSSPGGFEAFF	TGTGCCAGCAGCTCCCCTGGGGGTTTTGAAGCTTTCTTT
TRBV28	TRBJ2-7	NA	NA	CASRPDYDYEQYF	TGTGCCAGCCGTCCGGACTACGACTACGAGCAGTACTTC
TRBV11-2	TRBJ2-7	NA	TRBD1	CASSNRQGNHEQYF	TGTGCCAGCAGCAATCGACAGGGTAACCACGAGCAGTACTTC
TRBV29-1	TRBJ2-2	NA	NA	CSVEAQEGTGELFF	TGCAGCGTTGAAGCCCAGGAGGGCACCGGGGAGCTGTTTTTT
TRBV19	TRBJ1-2	NA	NA	CASSIRQTAIGYGYTF	TGTGCCAGTAGTATTCGTCAGACAGCTATAGGCTATGGCTACACCTTC
TRBV11-2	TRBJ2-7	NA	NA	CASSALGARLTEQYF	TGTGCCAGCAGCGCCCTAGGTGCTAGGTTGACCGAGCAGTACTTC
TRBV10-3	TRBJ1-2	NA	NA	CAINQETGYGYTF	TGTGCCATCAATCAGGAGACAGGCTATGGCTACACCTTC
TRBV30	TRBJ2-5	NA	NA	CAWSTGQQETQYF	TGTGCCTGGAGTACAGGGCAGCAAGAGACCCAGTACTTC
TRBV30	TRBJ2-3	NA	NA	CAWSQSTGIGGTDTQYF	TGTGCCTGGAGCCAATCTACGGGGATCGGTGGCACAGATACGCAGTATTTT
TRBV27	TRBJ2-3	NA	NA	CASSLIRSDTQYF	TGTGCCAGCAGTTTAATTAGGTCAGATACGCAGTATTTT
TRBV10-1	TRBJ2-5	NA	TRBD2	CASGRAGETQYF	TGCGCCAGCGGGAGGGCCGGAGAGACCCAGTACTTC
TRBV10-3	TRBJ1-2	few	NA	CAISGTIGGYGYTF	TGTGCCATCAGTGGGACGATAGGGGGCTATGGCTACACCTTC
TRBV5-1	TRBJ1-2	NA	TRBD1	CASAMDQGATYGYTF	TGCGCCAGCGCAATGGATCAGGGGGCAACGTATGGCTACACCTTC